This TCR beta chain was identified during a study of vaccination and CD4 T cells after COVID-19. CDR1 is KGHDR, CDR2 SFDVKD, per germline. Trimming stripped 2 bases from V and 4 bases from J, with 13 bases between. The CDR3 runs to 16 residues. A remark on this clonotype: Its target is unknown.

An Oncomine TCR Beta short-read assay was used to sequence the DNA from cultured CD4+ T cells. A single record per CDR3 protein comes from TCRdb applying MiXCR to the PCR reads. The data show 20,000 to 25,000 distinct CDR3 sequences, over 60% seen once. As to treatment: 10-day PBMC culture with coronavirus spike peptide pools or control peptides (ViraFEST assay). Sequencing was performed on CD4+ T cells from blood, cultured in vitro, taken after SARS-CoV-2 vaccination. This clonotype was sampled from a human donor who received a COVID-19 vaccine. The chain links TRBV24-1 to TRBJ2-2, with a weak D call TRBD1 (6 bases). CDR3 region: CATSDWESGATGELFF. In DNA form, the CDR3 reads TGTGCCACCAGTGATTGGGAGTCAGGGGCCACCGGGGAGCTGTTTTTT.